The 7 T cell receptor beta chains presented below share a single source sample, sequenced in a study of lymphopenia after photon versus proton radiotherapy. The repertoire was sequenced with immunoSEQ multiplex PCR; TCRdb's copy has only in-frame clones and lacks some. The table has some 25,000 clones, around four fifths seen once; the top ten hold less than 25%. The sample consisted of peripheral blood, taken from a patient treated with proton-based radiotherapy. The receptors come from a woman in her 70s with pancreatic cancer.

This clone came up once. J is TRBJ1-5 and V is TRBV14; D ambiguous. Germline assignment: CDR1 SGHDN and CDR2 FVKESK. The CDR3 has 14 residues. Trimming cost V 0 bases and J 9 bases, with 12 bases left between them. CDR3 DNA: TGTGCCAGCAGCCAAGATCAGGATTTTCGGCCCCAGCATTTT. Encoded protein: CASSQDQDFRPQHF.

V and J are TRBV28 and TRBJ2-1; TRBD2 aligns across 8 bases. With 2 bases clipped from V and 2 bases from J, the junction kept 5 bases outside the gene matches. Germline V lookup: CDR1 MDHEN, CDR2 SYDVKM. The CDR3 is 16 residues long. The DNA of the CDR3 is TGTGCCAGCAGTTTAAACGGGAGGGCCACCTACAATGAGCAGTTCTTC. Translation: CASSLNGRATYNEQFF.

This clone was counted a single time. V gene TRBV10-3 combines with J gene TRBJ1-2; 12 nucleotides match TRBD1. The CDR3 sequence is 15 residues long. Losses at the gene ends were 4 bases for V and 4 bases for J; bases not matched to a gene: 4. Germline loops: CDR1 ENHRY, CDR2 SYGVKD. The CDR3 bases are TGTGCCATCAGTGGGGACAGGGGGCATAGCTATGGCTACACCTTC. Encoded protein: CAISGDRGHSYGYTF.

The V call is TRBV19, the J call TRBJ2-2, with D possibly TRBD2 on 6 matching bases. The germline gives CDR1 LNHDA, CDR2 SQIVND (reference sequence). The CDR3 loop spans 15 amino acids. V was cut by 5 bases and J by 3 bases, with 13 bases left in between. The CDR3: CASSVRDFDTGELFF. DNA for the CDR3: TGTGCCAGTAGTGTCCGGGACTTCGACACCGGGGAGCTGTTTTTT.

The chain is built from TRBV19 and TRBJ1-2, with TRBD1 matching over 12 bases. Unmatched junction bases numbered 7, after V lost 4 bases and J lost 7 bases. The CDR3 length is 15 residues. Germline V CDR1 and CDR2: LNHDA, SQIVND (reference sequence). The CDR3 is CASSKPGQGASGYTF. The CDR3 DNA reads TGTGCCAGTAGTAAACCGGGACAGGGGGCCAGTGGCTACACCTTC. The full variable domain, its missing parts supplied by reference TRBV19 and TRBJ1-2, is DGGITQSPKYLFRKEGQNVTLSCEQNLNHDAMYWYRQDPGQGLRLIYYSQIVNDFQKGDIAEGYSVSREKKESFPLTVTSAQKNPTAFYLCASSKPGQGASGYTFGSGTRLTVV.

The chain has TRBV28 and TRBJ1-1; tentatively, D is TRBD1 (5 bases). Germline V gives CDR1 MDHEN, CDR2 SYDVKM. The ends were cut back, 5 bases at V and 1 base at J, with 14 bases in the middle. The CDR3 totals 15 residues. The DNA of the CDR3 is TGTGCCAGCAGTCTACCTCAGGGCCCGAACACTGAAGCTTTCTTT. Translation gives CASSLPQGPNTEAFF.

This clone was observed a handful of times. The V call is TRBV7-2, the J call TRBJ2-4; 11 nucleotides align to TRBD2. The CDR3 loop spans 17 amino acids. Germline V gene lookup returns CDR1 SGHTA and CDR2 FQGNSA. After removal of 5 bases from V and 0 bases from J, the junction contained 6 bases not matched to a gene. The CDR3 DNA follows: TGTGCCAGCAGCACAAGGACTAGCGGGCTAGCCAAAAACATTCAGTACTTC. It codes for CASSTRTSGLAKNIQYF.